The present T cell receptor (beta chain) was sequenced within a study of response to subunit inactivated influenza vaccine. In TCRdb, the RT-PCR reads were re-called with MiXCR into one record per CDR3 protein. The data hold about 700,000 distinct CDR3 sequences, with 13% to 15% observed a single time. This clonotype was counted a few times. CDR3 length: 16 residues. V lost 0 bases, J lost 0 bases, and 8 bases lay in between. Germline V gene data show CDR1 as SEHNR and CDR2 as FQNEAQ (reference sequence). The source of this sequence is a man between 50 and 59 years old who received an inactivated influenza vaccine. V usage is TRBV7-9 and J usage is TRBJ2-2; D not resolved. The starting material was PBMCs from blood, obtained roughly 2 weeks before vaccination. The CDR3: CASSLALNPNTGELFF. The CDR3 region has the DNA TGTGCCAGCAGCTTAGCGCTCAATCCGAACACCGGGGAGCTGTTTTTT.